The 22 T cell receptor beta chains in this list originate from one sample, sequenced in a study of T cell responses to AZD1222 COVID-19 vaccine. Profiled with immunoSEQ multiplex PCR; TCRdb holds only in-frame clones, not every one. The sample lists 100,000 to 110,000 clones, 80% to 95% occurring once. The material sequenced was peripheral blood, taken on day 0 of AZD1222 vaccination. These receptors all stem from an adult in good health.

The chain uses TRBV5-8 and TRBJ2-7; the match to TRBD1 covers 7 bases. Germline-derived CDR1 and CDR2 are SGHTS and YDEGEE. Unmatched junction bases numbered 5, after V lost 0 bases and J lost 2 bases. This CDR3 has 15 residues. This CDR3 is CASSLARGQTYEQYF. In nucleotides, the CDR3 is TGTGCCAGCAGCTTGGCCAGGGGACAGACCTACGAGCAGTACTTC.

Here the CDR3 reads CAWRPDGLNYGYTF. The CDR3 coding sequence is TGTGCCTGGAGACCGGACGGACTCAACTATGGCTACACCTTC. V and J are TRBV30 and TRBJ1-2; D gene unclear. This CDR3 contains 14 residues. The germline V gene has CDR1 GTSNPN and CDR2 SVGIG (reference sequence). Trimming took off 3 bases at V and 2 bases at J, with 13 bases between the two ends.

The chain's CDR3 is CSVDRGREGLFF. DNA for the CDR3: TGCAGCGTTGATAGGGGGCGGGAGGGCCTCTTCTTC. This chain uses TRBV29-1 with TRBJ2-1, with 9 nucleotides matching TRBD2. After removal of 3 bases from V and 16 bases from J, the junction contained 10 bases not matched to a gene. The CDR3 contains 12 residues. CDR1 and CDR2 (germline): SQVTM, ANQGSEA.

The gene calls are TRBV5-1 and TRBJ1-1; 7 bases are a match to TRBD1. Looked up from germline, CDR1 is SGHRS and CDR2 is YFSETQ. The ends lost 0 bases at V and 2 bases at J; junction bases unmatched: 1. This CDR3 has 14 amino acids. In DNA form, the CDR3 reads TGCGCCAGCAGCTTGGAGGGGGCAAACACTGAAGCTTTCTTT. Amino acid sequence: CASSLEGANTEAFF.

CDR3 coding DNA: TGTGCCACCAGCATCGGCGGGGGCTCGGGACAAGAGACCCAGTACTTC. Translating it yields CATSIGGGSGQETQYF. The genes are TRBV15 and TRBJ2-5, with TRBD2 as a possible D gene (7 bases). The CDR3 loop spans 16 amino acids. The germline gives CDR1 LNHNV, CDR2 YYDKDF (reference sequence). V dropped 4 bases and J dropped 2 bases, with 17 bases sitting between them.

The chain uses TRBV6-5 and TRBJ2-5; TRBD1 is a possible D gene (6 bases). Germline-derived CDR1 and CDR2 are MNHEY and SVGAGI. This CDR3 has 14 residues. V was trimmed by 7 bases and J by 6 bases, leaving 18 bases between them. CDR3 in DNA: TGTGCCAGCACCCCCGGGACATGGGGAAAGACCCAGTACTTC. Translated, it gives CASTPGTWGKTQYF.

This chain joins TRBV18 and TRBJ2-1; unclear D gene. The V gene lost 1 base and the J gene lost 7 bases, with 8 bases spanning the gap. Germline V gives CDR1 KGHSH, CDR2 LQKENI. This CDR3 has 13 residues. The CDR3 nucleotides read TGTGCCAGCTCACCACGTAACGGGAATGAGCAGTTCTTC. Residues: CASSPRNGNEQFF. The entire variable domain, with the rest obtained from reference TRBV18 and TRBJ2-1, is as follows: NAGVMQNPRHLVRRRGQEARLRCSPMKGHSHVYWYRQLPEEGLKFMVYLQKENIIDESGMPKERFSAEFPKEGPSILRIQQVVRGDSAAYFCASSPRNGNEQFFGPGTRLTVL.

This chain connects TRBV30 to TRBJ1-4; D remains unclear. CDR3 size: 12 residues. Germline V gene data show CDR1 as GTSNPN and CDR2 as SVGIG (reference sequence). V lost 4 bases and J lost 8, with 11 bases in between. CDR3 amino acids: CAWTLGREKLFF. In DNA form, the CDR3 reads TGTGCCTGGACATTGGGTCGGGAAAAACTGTTTTTT.

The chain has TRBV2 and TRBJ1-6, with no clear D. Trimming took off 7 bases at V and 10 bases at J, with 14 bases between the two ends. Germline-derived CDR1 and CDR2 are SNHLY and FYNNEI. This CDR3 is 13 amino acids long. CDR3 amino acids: CASMSMVGSPLHF. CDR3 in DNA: TGTGCCAGCATGTCAATGGTGGGATCACCCCTCCACTTT.

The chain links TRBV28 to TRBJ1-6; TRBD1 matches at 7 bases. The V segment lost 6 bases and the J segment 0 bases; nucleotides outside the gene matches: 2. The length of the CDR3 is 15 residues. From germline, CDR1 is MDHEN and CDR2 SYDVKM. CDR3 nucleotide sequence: TGTGCCAGCAGACGGGACAGCTCCTATAATTCACCCCTCCACTTT. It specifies CASRRDSSYNSPLHF.

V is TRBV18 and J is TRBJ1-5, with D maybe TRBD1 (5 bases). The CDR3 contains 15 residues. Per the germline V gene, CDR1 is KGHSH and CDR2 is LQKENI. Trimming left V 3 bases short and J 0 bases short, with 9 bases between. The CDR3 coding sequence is TGTGCCAGCTCACCGAGGGGTGATAGCAATCAGCCCCAGCATTTT. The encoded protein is CASSPRGDSNQPQHF. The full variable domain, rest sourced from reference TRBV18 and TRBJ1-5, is NAGVMQNPRHLVRRRGQEARLRCSPMKGHSHVYWYRQLPEEGLKFMVYLQKENIIDESGMPKERFSAEFPKEGPSILRIQQVVRGDSAAYFCASSPRGDSNQPQHFGDGTRLSIL.

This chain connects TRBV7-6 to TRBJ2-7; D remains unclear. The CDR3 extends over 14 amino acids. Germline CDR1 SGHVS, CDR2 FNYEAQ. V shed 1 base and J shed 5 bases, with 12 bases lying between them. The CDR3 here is CASSLEADLNEQYF. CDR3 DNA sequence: TGTGCCAGCAGCTTAGAGGCAGACTTAAACGAGCAGTACTTC.

The CDR3 reads CASSLDRLASRDNEQFF. The CDR3 DNA follows: TGTGCCAGCAGCTTAGATCGACTAGCGAGTCGGGACAATGAGCAGTTCTTC. J is TRBJ2-1 and V is TRBV11-2, with 8 bases lining up with TRBD2. Germline trimming cut 0 bases from V and 5 bases from J; bases unmatched to any gene: 9. Germline V CDR1 and CDR2: SGHAT, FQNNGV. There are 17 residues in the CDR3.

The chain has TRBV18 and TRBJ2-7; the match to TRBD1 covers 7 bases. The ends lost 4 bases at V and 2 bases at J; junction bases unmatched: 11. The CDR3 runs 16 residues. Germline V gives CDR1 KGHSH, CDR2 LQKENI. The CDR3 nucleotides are TGTGCCAGCTCACTAGCTACGACAGGGCATACCTACGAGCAGTACTTC. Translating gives CASSLATTGHTYEQYF.

Here the CDR3 DNA reads TGCGCCAGCTCCAAAGGGGGGAACACTGAAGCTTTCTTT. Its translation is CASSKGGNTEAFF. J is TRBJ1-1 and V is TRBV5-1; maybe TRBD1 (6 bases). The CDR3 covers 13 residues. The germline V gene encodes CDR1 SGHRS and CDR2 YFSETQ. Trimming left V 7 bases short and J 1 base short, with 11 bases between. Complete variable domain (other parts from reference TRBV5-1 and TRBJ1-1): KAGVTQTPRYLIKTRGQQVTLSCSPISGHRSVSWYQQTPGQGLQFLFEYFSETQRNKGNFPGRFSGRQFSNSRSEMNVSTLELGDSALYLCASSKGGNTEAFFGQGTRLTVV.

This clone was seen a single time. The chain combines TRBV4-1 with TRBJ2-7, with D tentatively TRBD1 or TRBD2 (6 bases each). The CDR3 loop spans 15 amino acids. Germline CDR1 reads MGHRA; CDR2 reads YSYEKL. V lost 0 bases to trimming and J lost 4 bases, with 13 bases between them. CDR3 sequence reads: CASSQDPWGAYEQYF. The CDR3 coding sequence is TGCGCCAGCAGCCAAGACCCCTGGGGGGCTTACGAGCAGTACTTC.

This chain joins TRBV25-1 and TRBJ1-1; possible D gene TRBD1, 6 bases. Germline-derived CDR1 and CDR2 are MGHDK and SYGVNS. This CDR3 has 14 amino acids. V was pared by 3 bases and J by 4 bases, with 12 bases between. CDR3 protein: CASSDLDRPTEAFF. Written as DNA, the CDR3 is TGTGCCAGCAGTGACCTTGACAGGCCCACTGAAGCTTTCTTT.

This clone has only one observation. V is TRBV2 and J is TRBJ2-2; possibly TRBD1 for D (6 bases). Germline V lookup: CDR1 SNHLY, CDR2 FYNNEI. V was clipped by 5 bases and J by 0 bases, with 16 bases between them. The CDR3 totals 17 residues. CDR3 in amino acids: CASSIIRGGSNTGELFF. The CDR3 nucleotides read TGTGCCAGCAGTATAATCAGGGGCGGATCGAACACCGGGGAGCTGTTTTTT.

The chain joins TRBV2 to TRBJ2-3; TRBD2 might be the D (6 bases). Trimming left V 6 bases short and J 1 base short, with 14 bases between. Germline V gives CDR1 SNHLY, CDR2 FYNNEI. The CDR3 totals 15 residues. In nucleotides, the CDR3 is TGTGCCAGCAGCGCCCGGGAGCCTCGCACAGATACGCAGTATTTT. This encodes CASSAREPRTDTQYF.

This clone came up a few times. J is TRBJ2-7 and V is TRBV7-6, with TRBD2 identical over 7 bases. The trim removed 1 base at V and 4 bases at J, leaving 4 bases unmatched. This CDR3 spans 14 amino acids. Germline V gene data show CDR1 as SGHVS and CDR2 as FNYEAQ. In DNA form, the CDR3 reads TGTGCCAGCAGCTTAGTTGGGGAGGGGTACGAGCAGTACTTC. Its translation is CASSLVGEGYEQYF.

The CDR3, as DNA: TGCAGCGTTGAAGGTGTGGAAGGGGACGAGCAGTACTTC. Translation: CSVEGVEGDEQYF. V gene TRBV29-1 combines with J gene TRBJ2-7, with D possibly TRBD1 on 5 matching bases. CDR3 length: 13 amino acids. Trimming removed 1 base at V and 5 bases at J, with 12 bases between. Germline V CDR1 and CDR2: SQVTM, ANQGSEA.

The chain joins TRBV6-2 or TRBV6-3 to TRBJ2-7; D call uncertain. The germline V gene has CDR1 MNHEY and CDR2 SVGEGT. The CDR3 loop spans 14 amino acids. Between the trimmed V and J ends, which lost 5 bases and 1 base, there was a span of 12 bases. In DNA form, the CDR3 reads TGTGCCAGCAGTAGTTTTGGTCCTTCCTACGAGCAGTACTTC. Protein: CASSSFGPSYEQYF.